This T cell receptor beta chain was identified during a study of blood T cell repertoires in COVID-19. The wider study: T cells, B-cell-depleted T cells, or PBMCs provided the cDNA or gDNA that served as material.

The CDR3 sequence is 13 residues long. Per the germline V gene, CDR1 is MNHEY and CDR2 is SMNVEV (reference sequence). V lost 6 bases and J lost 9; bases outside the gene matches: 7. TCRdb's table, derived via immunoSEQ multiplex PCR, lists solely in-frame clones and lacks some. This table has 100,000 or so clones, 81% appearing once. The chain is built from TRBV27 and TRBJ1-5; TRBD1 agrees at 8 bases. Sequencing used peripheral blood. The sequence came from a woman in her sixties or seventies with acute or convalescent COVID-19. CDR3 nucleotides: TGTGCCAGCAGAATTGCAGGGGGCCTGCCCCAGCATTTT. This sequence encodes CASRIAGGLPQHF.